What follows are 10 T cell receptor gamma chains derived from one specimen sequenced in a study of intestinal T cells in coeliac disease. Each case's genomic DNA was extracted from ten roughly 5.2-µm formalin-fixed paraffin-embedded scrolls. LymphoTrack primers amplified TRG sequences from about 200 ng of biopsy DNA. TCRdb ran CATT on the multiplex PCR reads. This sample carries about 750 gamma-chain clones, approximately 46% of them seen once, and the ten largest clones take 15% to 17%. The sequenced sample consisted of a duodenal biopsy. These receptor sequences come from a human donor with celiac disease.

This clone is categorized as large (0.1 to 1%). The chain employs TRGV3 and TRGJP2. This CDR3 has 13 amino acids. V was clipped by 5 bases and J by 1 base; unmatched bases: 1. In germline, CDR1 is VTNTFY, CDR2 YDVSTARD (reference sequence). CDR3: CATWVSSDWIKTF. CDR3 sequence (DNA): TGTGCCACCTGGGTTAGTAGTGATTGGATCAAGACGTTT.

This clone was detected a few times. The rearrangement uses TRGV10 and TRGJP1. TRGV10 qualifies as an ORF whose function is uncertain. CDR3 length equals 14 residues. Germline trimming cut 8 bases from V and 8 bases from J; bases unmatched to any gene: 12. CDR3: CAAWDYLGGWFKIF. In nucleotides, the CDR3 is TGTGCTGCGTGGGATTATTTAGGGGGTTGGTTCAAGATATTT.

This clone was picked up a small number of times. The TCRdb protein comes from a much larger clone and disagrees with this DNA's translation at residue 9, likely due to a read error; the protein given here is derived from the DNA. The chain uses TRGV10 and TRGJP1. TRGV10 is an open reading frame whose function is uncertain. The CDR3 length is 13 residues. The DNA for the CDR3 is TGTGCTGCGTGGGGAACCACTGGTCGGTTCAAGATATTT. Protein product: CAAWGTTGRFKIF.

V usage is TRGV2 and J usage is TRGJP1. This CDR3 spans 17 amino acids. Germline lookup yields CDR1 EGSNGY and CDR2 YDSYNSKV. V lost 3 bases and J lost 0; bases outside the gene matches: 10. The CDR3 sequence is CATWDIVGHTTGWFKIF. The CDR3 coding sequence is TGTGCCACCTGGGACATTGTTGGCCATACCACTGGTTGGTTCAAGATATTT.

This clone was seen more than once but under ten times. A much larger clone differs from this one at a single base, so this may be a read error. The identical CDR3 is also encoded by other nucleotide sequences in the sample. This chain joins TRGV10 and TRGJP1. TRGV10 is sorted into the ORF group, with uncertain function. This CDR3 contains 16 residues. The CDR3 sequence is CAAWDYLYTTGWFKIF. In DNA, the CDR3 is TGCGCTGCGTGGGATTACCTCTATACCACTGGTTGGTTCAAGATATTT.

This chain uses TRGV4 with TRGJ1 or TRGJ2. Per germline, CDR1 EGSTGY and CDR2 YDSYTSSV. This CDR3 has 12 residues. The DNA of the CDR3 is TGTGCACCCGGGATGGTAAATTATAAGAAACTCTTT. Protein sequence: CAPGMVNYKKLF.

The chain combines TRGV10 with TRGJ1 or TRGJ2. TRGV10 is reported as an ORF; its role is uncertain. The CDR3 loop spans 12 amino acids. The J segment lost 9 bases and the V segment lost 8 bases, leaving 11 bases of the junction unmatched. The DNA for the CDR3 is TGTGCTGCGTGGGATTTGTGGATTAAGAAACTCTTT. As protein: CAAWDLWIKKLF.

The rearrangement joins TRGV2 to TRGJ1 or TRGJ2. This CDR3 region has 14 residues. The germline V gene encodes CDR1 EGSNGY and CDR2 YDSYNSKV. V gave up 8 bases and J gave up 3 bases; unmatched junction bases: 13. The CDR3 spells CATLGRQGYYKKLF. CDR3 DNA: TGTGCCACCTTGGGACGGCAGGGTTATTATAAGAAACTCTTT.

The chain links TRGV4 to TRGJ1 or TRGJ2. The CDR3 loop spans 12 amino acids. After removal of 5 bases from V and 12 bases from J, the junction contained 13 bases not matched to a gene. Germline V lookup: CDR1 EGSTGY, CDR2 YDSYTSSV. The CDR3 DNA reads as TGTGCCACCTGGGGATGGGCTTCCTGGAAACTCTTT. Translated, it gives CATWGWASWKLF.

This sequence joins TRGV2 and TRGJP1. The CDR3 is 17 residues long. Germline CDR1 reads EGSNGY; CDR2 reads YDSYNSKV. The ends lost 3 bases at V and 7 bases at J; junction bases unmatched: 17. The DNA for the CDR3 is TGTGCCACCTGGGACATGTTGGCCATACCACTTGGTTGGTTCAAGATATTT. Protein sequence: CATWDMLAIPLGWFKIF.